This T cell receptor beta chain emerged from a study of T cell repertoires in cytomegalovirus infection. About the study: CMV epitopes that were recently identified and HLA-C-restricted were used alongside well-studied HLA-B-restricted ones. CMV infection plus the matching HLA type was flagged by public TCR beta signatures.

One entry per CDR3 protein results from TCRdb running MiXCR on the reads. The sample consists of roughly 500,000 distinct CDR3 sequences, roughly 34% of them appearing once. This clonotype was found a few times. Its antigen is still unknown. The receptor was isolated from a human donor in good health (CMV status not recorded). Some clones in this sample may be carry-over from other donors' samples. Sequencing used cultured PBMCs, obtained from culture after CMV antigen stimulation.

CDR3 sequence (DNA): TGTGCCAGCAGCTTAGATCGGACAGGCCTCTCTGGGGCCAACGTCCTGACTTTC. This encodes CASSLDRTGLSGANVLTF. The chain recombines TRBV7-2 with TRBJ2-6; 7 nucleotides match TRBD1. CDR1 and CDR2 (germline): SGHTA, FQGNSA. With 1 base clipped from V and 0 bases from J, the junction kept 6 bases outside the gene matches. The CDR3 is made up of 18 amino acids.